The 2 T cell receptor beta chains presented below share a single source sample, sequenced in a study of shared clonotypes between healthy human individuals. Measured with immunoSEQ multiplex PCR; TCRdb has only the in-frame clones, and not every one. This table holds 2 million to 2.5 million clones, nearly 97% found once. The specimen was naive CD4+ T cells sorted from blood. This sample's subset: CD45RA+ positively selected. These TCRs come from a man younger than 35 in good health.

A single count supports this clone. The V and J genes are TRBV7-9 and TRBJ2-2; no clear D. The CDR3 has 14 residues. CDR1 is SEHNR and CDR2 is FQNEAQ in the germline V gene (reference sequence). V lost 5 bases to trimming and J lost 0 bases, with 7 bases between them. The chain's CDR3 is CASSPNSNTGELFF. Written as DNA, the CDR3 is TGTGCCAGCAGCCCCAACTCGAACACCGGGGAGCTGTTTTTT.

Note on this clone: This same CDR3 is encoded by further DNA sequences in the sample. The rearrangement joins TRBV11-2 to TRBJ1-1; a weak D match, TRBD1 (5 bases). The V gene lost 2 bases and the J gene lost 0 bases, with 7 bases spanning the gap. The germline gives CDR1 SGHAT, CDR2 FQNNGV. The CDR3 spans 14 residues. The CDR3, as DNA: TGTGCCAGCAGCTTACAGGGAATGAACACTGAAGCTTTCTTT. Amino acids: CASSLQGMNTEAFF.